The 8 T cell receptor beta chains in this list originate from one sample, sequenced in a study of Ad26.COV2.S vaccination and SARS-CoV-2 variants. Sequenced by immunoSEQ multiplex PCR; TCRdb stores in-frame clones only, minus some. The sample records more than 300,000 clones, more than 70% being singletons. Treatment given: around 19 received Ad26.COV2.S at low or high dose, single or two shots; 5 received placebo; per-sample allocation not given. Specimens were obtained on day 63 following the first vaccine or placebo injection. This specimen consisted of peripheral blood, obtained in a trial of Ad26.COV2.S vaccine versus placebo. The origin of the receptors is a person aged 18-65 years who received the Ad26.COV2.S COVID-19 vaccine or a placebo.

V is TRBV7-9 and J is TRBJ1-2; TRBD1 agrees at 7 bases. CDR1 and CDR2 from the germline V gene are SEHNR and FQNEAQ (reference sequence). J gave up 6 bases and V 4 bases, and 5 bases lay outside the gene matches. The CDR3 covers 13 residues. The CDR3 region is CASSSGGRDGYTF. Written as DNA, the CDR3 is TGTGCCAGCAGCTCAGGGGGGAGGGATGGCTACACCTTC. Filled out from reference TRBV7-9 and TRBJ1-2, the complete variable domain reads DTGVSQNPRHKITKRGQNVTFRCDPISEHNRLYWYRQTLGQGPEFLTYFQNEAQLEKSRLLSDRFSAERPKGSFSTLEIQRTEQGDSAMYLCASSSGGRDGYTFGSGTRLTVV.

The CDR3 coding sequence is TGTGCCAGCAGCTCCCAACAGGGAGGGGGCACTGAAGCTTTCTTT. It encodes CASSSQQGGGTEAFF. The rearrangement joins TRBV9 to TRBJ1-1, with D perhaps matching TRBD1 (6 bases). Between the trimmed V and J ends, which lost 4 bases and 4 bases, there was a span of 17 bases. Germline V gene sequence: CDR1 SGDLS, CDR2 YYNGEE. CDR3 length equals 15 residues.

This chain links TRBV3-1 (or the pseudogene TRBV3-2) with TRBJ1-1; 7 nucleotides align to TRBD1. Germline V CDR1 and CDR2: LGHDT, YNNKEL (reference sequence). J lost 6 bases, V lost 4 bases, and 8 bases had no gene match. The CDR3 spans 14 residues. DNA of the CDR3: TGTGCCAGCAGCCTACAGGGGACTCGGCCTGAAGCTTTCTTT. It yields the protein CASSLQGTRPEAFF.

The rearrangement uses TRBV25-1 and TRBJ1-5; TRBD1 might be the D (5 bases). The CDR3 consists of 13 residues. Trimming left V 4 bases short and J 5 bases short, with 9 bases between. Germline CDR1 MGHDK, CDR2 SYGVNS. The CDR3 spells CASSAGIYQPQHF. CDR3 nucleotides: TGTGCCAGCAGTGCAGGGATTTATCAGCCCCAGCATTTT.

V is TRBV10-3 and J is TRBJ2-3, with D unresolved. This CDR3 comprises 16 residues. Trimming removed 8 bases at V and 1 base at J, with 19 bases between. Germline lookup yields CDR1 ENHRY and CDR2 SYGVKD. The DNA for the CDR3 is TGTGCCATCTCCTTGGCAAAGGGCAAGGGCACAGATACGCAGTATTTT. It codes for CAISLAKGKGTDTQYF.

The rearrangement links TRBV4-3 to TRBJ2-1; perhaps TRBD2 as D (5 bases). The CDR3 consists of 13 residues. The V end lost 1 base, the J end lost 8 bases, and 9 bases lay between the germline ends. The germline CDR1 and CDR2 sequences are LGHNA and YSLEER. CDR3 sequence (DNA): TGCGCCAGCAGCCAAGCGGAGAGGGATGAGCAGTTCTTC. Amino acids: CASSQAERDEQFF.

The chain employs TRBV7-2 and TRBJ1-5, with D maybe TRBD1 (6 bases). The ends were cut back, 2 bases at V and 2 bases at J, with 10 bases in the middle. This CDR3 is 15 amino acids long. The V gene's germline CDR1 is SGHTA and CDR2 FQGNSA. CDR3 sequence (DNA): TGTGCCAGCAGCTTACAGGGGATGGGCAATCAGCCCCAGCATTTT. Protein product: CASSLQGMGNQPQHF.

This clone was counted once. The chain links TRBV29-1 to TRBJ1-1, with D uncertain. CDR3 length: 13 residues. Trimming shortened V by 4 bases and J by 0 bases, and 9 bases separated the two germline ends. Germline V gene data show CDR1 as SQVTM and CDR2 as ANQGSEA. CDR3 sequence reads: CSVVDPLNTEAFF. The CDR3 DNA reads TGCAGCGTTGTGGATCCCTTGAACACTGAAGCTTTCTTT.